These 8 T cell receptor beta chains originate from one sample sequenced in a study of blood T cell repertoires in COVID-19. Some clones are missing from TCRdb's copy, which holds only in-frame ones; the method was immunoSEQ multiplex PCR. This repertoire shows under 300,000 clones, around 80% found once; its top ten account for around 5.2%. What was sequenced was peripheral blood. These receptor sequences come from a human donor in a cohort sampled during active COVID-19.

On this clone: Other DNA sequences in the sample encode the same CDR3. The genes are TRBV19 and TRBJ1-5; D may be TRBD1 (6 bases). The CDR3 sequence is 12 residues long. Germline V lookup: CDR1 LNHDA, CDR2 SQIVND (reference sequence). Deletions cut 7 bases from V and 6 bases from J, with 10 bases between. Here the CDR3 reads CASIGGGQPQHF. The CDR3 bases are TGTGCCAGTATTGGGGGCGGTCAGCCCCAGCATTTT.

The chain recombines TRBV10-1 with TRBJ2-1; a weak D match, TRBD2 (6 bases). Trimming removed 3 bases from V and 6 bases from J, with 12 bases in between. Germline V gene sequence: CDR1 WNHNN, CDR2 SYGVQD (reference sequence). The length of the CDR3 is 14 residues. The CDR3 loop reads CASSELAVGNEQFF. The DNA for the CDR3 is TGCGCCAGCAGTGAACTAGCCGTCGGCAATGAGCAGTTCTTC.

This chain joins TRBV7-3 and TRBJ2-1, with a weak D call TRBD2 (5 bases). Germline V gene sequence: CDR1 SGHTA, CDR2 FQGTGA. V dropped 2 bases and J dropped 5 bases, with 10 bases sitting between them. The CDR3 has 14 residues. Written as DNA, the CDR3 is TGTGCCAGCAGCTTAGAGGGCCTCAACAATGAGCAGTTCTTC. It translates to CASSLEGLNNEQFF.

On this clone itself: The identical CDR3 is also encoded by other nucleotide sequences in the sample. The rearrangement links TRBV18 to TRBJ2-7; tentative D call: TRBD2 (5 bases). CDR3 length: 13 residues. Germline V gives CDR1 KGHSH, CDR2 LQKENI. V lost 2 bases to trimming and J lost 6 bases, with 11 bases between them. The CDR3 coding sequence is TGTGCCAGCTCACCAGGTATTGAGGGCGAGCAGTACTTC. Translation: CASSPGIEGEQYF.

The J gene is TRBJ2-3, the V gene TRBV24-1, with TRBD2 identical over 10 bases. Germline V gene lookup returns CDR1 KGHDR and CDR2 SFDVKD. There are 15 residues in the CDR3. The V gene end was trimmed by 8 bases and the J gene end by 5 bases; junction bases not matched to a gene: 9. CDR3 sequence reads: CATMRGTSDRDTQYF. Written as DNA, the CDR3 is TGTGCCACCATGCGCGGGACTAGCGATCGAGATACGCAGTATTTT.

This sequence joins TRBV4-1 and TRBJ2-1; 9 bases map to TRBD2. This CDR3 contains 18 residues. Germline CDR1 is MGHRA and CDR2 is YSYEKL. V shed 4 bases, J shed 4 bases, and the junction held 14 bases outside the gene matches. The CDR3 protein is CASSRLVGSGRKYNEQFF. The CDR3 bases are TGCGCCAGCAGCCGCCTGGTGGGTAGCGGGAGAAAATACAATGAGCAGTTCTTC.

This rearrangement joins TRBV5-4 to TRBJ2-1; TRBD2 agrees at 13 bases. The J segment lost 8 bases and the V segment lost 4 bases, leaving 9 bases of the junction unmatched. CDR3 length: 16 residues. The germline V gene encodes CDR1 SGHNT and CDR2 YYREEE (reference sequence). CDR3 DNA sequence: TGTGCCAGCAGCCAATGGACTAGCGGGAGCGTAGATGAGCAGTTCTTC. Translated: CASSQWTSGSVDEQFF.

This clone was seen only a few times. The chain links TRBV10-3 to TRBJ2-5; 7 nucleotides agree with TRBD1. CDR1 ENHRY and CDR2 SYGVKD come from the germline V gene. The CDR3 covers 15 residues. J gave up 2 bases and V 3 bases, and 6 bases lay outside the gene matches. CDR3 loop: CAISDPGQIQETQYF. CDR3 bases: TGTGCCATCAGTGACCCGGGACAGATTCAAGAGACCCAGTACTTC.